This T cell receptor (beta chain) was sequenced in a study of post-analysis software for immune sequencing data. Study-level background: The courses of disease that were included comprised relapsing-remitting, secondary progressive and progressive-relapsing multiple sclerosis. Study-level findings and limits: With TRBV5-6, TRBV5-1 and TRBV20-1 included, about five TRBV segments were more frequent in patients than in controls. Samples from one preparation batch, clustered by F measure, grouped strongly together.

This clonotype has at least ten counts. The antigen is undetermined. Included in the TCR beta cDNA libraries were unique molecular identifiers. There were about 1 to 10 million T cells, and about 500,000 cDNA molecules came from them. Via MiXCR, TCRdb re-called the PCR reads, giving one row per CDR3 protein. Among around 500,000 distinct CDR3 sequences listed, about a third were seen once. The length of the CDR3 is 17 residues. Trimming took 1 base from V and 9 from J, leaving 22 bases between them. Germline V CDR1 and CDR2: SGHDT, YYEEEE. This clonotype was obtained from a girl aged 2 to 17 with multiple sclerosis. The sequencing input was blood. The chain uses TRBV5-6 and TRBJ1-4; D gene ambiguous. In DNA, the CDR3 is TGTGCCAGCAGCTTGACGTCTAACACTCCCCCGGGGAAAAAACTGTTTTTT. It encodes CASSLTSNTPPGKKLFF. The full variable domain, completed using reference TRBV5-6 and TRBJ1-4, is DAGVTQSPTHLIKTRGQQVTLRCSPKSGHDTVSWYQQALGQGPQFIFQYYEEEERQRGNFPDRFSGHQFPNYSSELNVNALLLGDSALYLCASSLTSNTPPGKKLFFGSGTQLSVL.